This TCR beta chain comes out of a study of cytomegalovirus exposure and HLA in healthy donors. As concerns this clone: The target antigen is unknown.

The PCR made use of 60 Vbeta and 13 Jbeta primers. Libraries were prepared by immunoSEQ multiplex PCR; TCRdb keeps only in-frame clonotypes and omits some of them. The table lists some 160,000 clones, roughly 82% of them singletons. Study-wide points: TCR beta chains numbering 164 were designated cytomegalovirus-associated.

The material sequenced was PBMCs. This receptor was obtained from a woman aged 45 to 65 in good health and CMV-seronegative.

The CDR3 nucleotides are TGTGCCAGCAGCTTCAGCAGGGGAGTCTCACCCCTCCACTTT. Residues: CASSFSRGVSPLHF. The rearrangement links TRBV5-4 to TRBJ1-6; weak D call: TRBD1 (6 bases). This CDR3 has 14 amino acids. CDR1 is SGHNT and CDR2 is YYREEE in the germline V gene (reference sequence). Trimming left V 2 bases short and J 10 bases short, with 13 bases between.